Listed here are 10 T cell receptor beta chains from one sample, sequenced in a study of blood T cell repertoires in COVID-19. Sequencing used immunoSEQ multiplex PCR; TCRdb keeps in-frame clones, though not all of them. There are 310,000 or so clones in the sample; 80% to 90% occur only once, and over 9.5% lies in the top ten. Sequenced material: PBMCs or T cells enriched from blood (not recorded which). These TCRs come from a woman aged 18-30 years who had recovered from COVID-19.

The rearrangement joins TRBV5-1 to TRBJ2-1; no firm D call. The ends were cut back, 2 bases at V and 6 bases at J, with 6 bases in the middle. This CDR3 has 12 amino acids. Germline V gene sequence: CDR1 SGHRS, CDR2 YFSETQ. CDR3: CASSFSFNEQFF. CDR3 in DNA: TGCGCCAGCAGCTTTAGCTTCAATGAGCAGTTCTTC.

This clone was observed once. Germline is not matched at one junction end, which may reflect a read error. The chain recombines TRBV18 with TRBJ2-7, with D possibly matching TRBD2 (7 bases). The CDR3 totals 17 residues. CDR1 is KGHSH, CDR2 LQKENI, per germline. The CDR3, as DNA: TGTGCCAGCTCCCCACAAGGGGGGGGTGCAGGGGTTTACGAGCAGTACTTC. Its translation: CASSPQGGGAGVYEQYF.

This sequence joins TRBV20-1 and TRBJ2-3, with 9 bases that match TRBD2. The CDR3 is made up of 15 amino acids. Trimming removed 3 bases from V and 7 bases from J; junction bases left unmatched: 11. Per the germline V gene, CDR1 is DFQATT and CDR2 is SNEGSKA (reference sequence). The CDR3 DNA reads TGCAGTGCTAGTAGGCAGCGGGGGGCGTCTAATACGCAGTATTTT. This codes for CSASRQRGASNTQYF.

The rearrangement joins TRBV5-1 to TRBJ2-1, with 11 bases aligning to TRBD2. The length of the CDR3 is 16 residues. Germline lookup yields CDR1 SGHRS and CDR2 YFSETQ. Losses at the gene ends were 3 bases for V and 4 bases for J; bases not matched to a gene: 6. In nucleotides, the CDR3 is TGCGCCAGCAGCTGGGTTTCTAGCGGGAGGTACAATGAGCAGTTCTTC. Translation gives CASSWVSSGRYNEQFF.

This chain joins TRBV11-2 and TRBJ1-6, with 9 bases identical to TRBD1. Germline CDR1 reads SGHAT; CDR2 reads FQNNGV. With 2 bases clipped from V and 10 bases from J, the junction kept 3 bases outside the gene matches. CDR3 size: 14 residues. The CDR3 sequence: CASSLPTGGSPLHF. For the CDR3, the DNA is TGTGCCAGCAGCTTACCGACAGGGGGATCACCCCTCCACTTT.

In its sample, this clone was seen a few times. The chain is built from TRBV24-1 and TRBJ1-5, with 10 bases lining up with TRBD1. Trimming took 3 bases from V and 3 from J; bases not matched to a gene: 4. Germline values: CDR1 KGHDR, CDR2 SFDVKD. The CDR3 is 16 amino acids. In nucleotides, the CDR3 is TGTGCCACCAGTGATACCGGGACAGGGGTCAATCAGCCCCAGCATTTT. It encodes CATSDTGTGVNQPQHF.

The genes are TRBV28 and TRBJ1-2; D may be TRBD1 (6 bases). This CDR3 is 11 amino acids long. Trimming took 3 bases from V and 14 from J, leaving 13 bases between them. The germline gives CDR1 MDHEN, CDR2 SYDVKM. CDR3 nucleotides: TGTGCCAGCAGTTTCGCCACAGGGCAAACCTTC. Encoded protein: CASSFATGQTF.

As DNA, the CDR3 is TGTGCCAGCAGCTTAGCTAGCGGGAGGGCAAGGACCGGGGAGCTGTTTTTT. Residues: CASSLASGRARTGELFF. The rearrangement joins TRBV11-2 to TRBJ2-2; TRBD2 matches 12 bases. Germline V gene lookup returns CDR1 SGHAT and CDR2 FQNNGV. V dropped 1 base and J dropped 5; count of bases not matched to a gene: 5. The CDR3 is 17 amino acids.

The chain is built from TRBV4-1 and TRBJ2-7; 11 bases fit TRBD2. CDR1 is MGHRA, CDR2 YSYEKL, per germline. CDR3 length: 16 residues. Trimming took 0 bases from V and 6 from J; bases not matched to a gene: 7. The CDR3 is CASSQDSGTSGTEQYF. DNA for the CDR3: TGCGCCAGCAGCCAAGATTCGGGGACTAGCGGAACCGAGCAGTACTTC.

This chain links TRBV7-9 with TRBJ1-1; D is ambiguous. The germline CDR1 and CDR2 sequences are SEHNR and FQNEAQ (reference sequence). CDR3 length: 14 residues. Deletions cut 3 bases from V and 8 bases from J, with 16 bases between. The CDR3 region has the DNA TGTGCCAGCAGCTTTGGGAGTCTTGGGATAGAAGCTTTCTTT. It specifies CASSFGSLGIEAFF.